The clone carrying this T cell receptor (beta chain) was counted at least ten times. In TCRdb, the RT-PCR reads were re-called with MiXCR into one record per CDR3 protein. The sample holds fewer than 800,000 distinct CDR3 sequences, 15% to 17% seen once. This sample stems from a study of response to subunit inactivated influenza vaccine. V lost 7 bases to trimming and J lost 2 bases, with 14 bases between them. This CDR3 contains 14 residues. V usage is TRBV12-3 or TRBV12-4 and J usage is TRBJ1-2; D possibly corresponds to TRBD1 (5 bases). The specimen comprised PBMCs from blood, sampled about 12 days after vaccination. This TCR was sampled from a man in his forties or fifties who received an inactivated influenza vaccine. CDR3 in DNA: TGTGCCAGCACCCTGGGGACGGCGAACTATGGCTACACCTTC. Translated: CASTLGTANYGYTF.